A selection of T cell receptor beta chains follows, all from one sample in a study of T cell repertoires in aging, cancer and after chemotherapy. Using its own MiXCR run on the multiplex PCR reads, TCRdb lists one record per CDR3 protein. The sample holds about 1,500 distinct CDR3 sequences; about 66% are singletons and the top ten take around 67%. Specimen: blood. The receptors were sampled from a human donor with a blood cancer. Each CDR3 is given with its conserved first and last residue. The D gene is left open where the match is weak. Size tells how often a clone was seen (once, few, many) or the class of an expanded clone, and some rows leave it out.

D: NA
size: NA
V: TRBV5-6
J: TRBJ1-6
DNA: TGTGCCAGCAGCTTAGGTGGTCTTAATTCACCCCTCCACTTT
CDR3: CASSLGGLNSPLHF

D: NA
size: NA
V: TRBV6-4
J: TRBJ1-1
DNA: TGTGCCAGCAGTGCTTCCATCTCCACTGAAGCTTTGTTT
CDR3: CASSASISTEALF

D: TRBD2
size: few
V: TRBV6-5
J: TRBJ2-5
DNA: TGTGCCAGCAGTTACCTAAGCGGGGGGGCTCTAGAGACCCAGTACTTC
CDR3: CASSYLSGGALETQYF

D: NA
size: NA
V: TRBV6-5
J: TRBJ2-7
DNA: TGTGCCAGCAGCTTAGGTGGCAGCGCCTACGAGCAGTACTTC
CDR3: CASSLGGSAYEQYF

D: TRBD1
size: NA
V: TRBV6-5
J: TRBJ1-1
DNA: TGTGCCAGCAGTAGACAGGGGCACACTGAAGCTTTCTTT
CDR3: CASSRQGHTEAFF

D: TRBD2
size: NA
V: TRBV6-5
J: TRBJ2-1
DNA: TGTGCCAGCATTAGGGGCGGGGGATCATACAATGAGCAGTTCTTC
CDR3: CASIRGGGSYNEQFF

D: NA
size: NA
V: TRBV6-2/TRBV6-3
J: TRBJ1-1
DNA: TGTGCCAGCAGTTACAGCAGGGCTGAAGCTTTCTTT
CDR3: CASSYSRAEAFF

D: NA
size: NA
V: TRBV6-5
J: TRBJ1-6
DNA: TGTGCCAGCAGTCGAGAGTCGGATTCGCCCCTCCACTTT
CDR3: CASSRESDSPLHF

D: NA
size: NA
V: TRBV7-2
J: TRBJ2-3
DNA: TGTGCCAGCAGCTTAACGACGGGGGCGCCTCAGTATTTT
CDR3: CASSLTTGAPQYF

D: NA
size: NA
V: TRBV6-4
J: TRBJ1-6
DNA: TGTGCCAGCACCCGAACGGCGACGGGAAATTCACCCCTCCACTTT
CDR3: CASTRTATGNSPLHF

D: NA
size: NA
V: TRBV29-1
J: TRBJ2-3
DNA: TGCAGCGTTGAAGGCCCTAGCTGGACAGATACGCAGTATTTT
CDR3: CSVEGPSWTDTQYF

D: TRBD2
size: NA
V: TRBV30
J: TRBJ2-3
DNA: TGTGCCTGGAGTCCCACTAGCGGGAGGACAGATACGCAGTATTTT
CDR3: CAWSPTSGRTDTQYF

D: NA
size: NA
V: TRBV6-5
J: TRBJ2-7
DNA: TGTGCCATCGGGGCTAGCGACTACGAGCAGTACTTC
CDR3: CAIGASDYEQYF

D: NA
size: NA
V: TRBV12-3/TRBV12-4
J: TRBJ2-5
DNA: TGTGCCAGCAGCTTGGGGGCAGGGGAGCGCCAAGAGACCCAGTACTTC
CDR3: CASSLGAGERQETQYF

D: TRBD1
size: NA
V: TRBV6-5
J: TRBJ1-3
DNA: TGTGCCAGTCTGGGACAGCAAAACACCATATATTTT
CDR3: CASLGQQNTIYF

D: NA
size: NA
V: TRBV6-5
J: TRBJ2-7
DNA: TGTGCCAGCACCCGGACGGGGTCCTACGAGCAGTACTTC
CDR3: CASTRTGSYEQYF

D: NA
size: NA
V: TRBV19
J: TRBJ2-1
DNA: TGTGCCAGTAGTATCGCGGACTCGTCAGCCTCCTACAATGAGCAGTTCTTC
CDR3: CASSIADSSASYNEQFF

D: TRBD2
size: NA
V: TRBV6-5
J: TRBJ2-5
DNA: TGTGCCAGCAGTTACTCCTTTCCAGCGGGGCCCGAGACCCAGTACTTC
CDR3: CASSYSFPAGPETQYF

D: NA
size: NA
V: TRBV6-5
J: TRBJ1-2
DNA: TGTGCCAGCCACCCTAGGATTAACTATGGCTACACCTTC
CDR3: CASHPRINYGYTF

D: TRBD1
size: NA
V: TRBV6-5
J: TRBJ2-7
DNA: TGTGCCAGTAGTATGGGTCAAGGGGACAGCGAGCAGTACTTC
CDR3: CASSMGQGDSEQYF

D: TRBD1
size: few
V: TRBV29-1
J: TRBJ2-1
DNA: TGCAGCGTTGAAGATGGCAGGGGGTCCTACAATGAGCAGTTCTTC
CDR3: CSVEDGRGSYNEQFF

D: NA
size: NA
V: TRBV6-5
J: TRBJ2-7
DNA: TGTGCCAGTACCATGGACATCGACTCCTACGAGCAGTACTTC
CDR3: CASTMDIDSYEQYF

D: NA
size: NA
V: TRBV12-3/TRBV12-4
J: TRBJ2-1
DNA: TGTGCCAGCAGTCCACCCTGGCAGATCAATGAGCAGTTCTTC
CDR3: CASSPPWQINEQFF

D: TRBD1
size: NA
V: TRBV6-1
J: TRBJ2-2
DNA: TGTGCCAGCAGTAGGGACAGGGGGGTGTCCGGGGAGCTGTTTTTT
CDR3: CASSRDRGVSGELFF

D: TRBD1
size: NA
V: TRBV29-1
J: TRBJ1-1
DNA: TGCAGCGTTCACCAGGGGGGGACTGAAGCTTTCTTT
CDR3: CSVHQGGTEAFF

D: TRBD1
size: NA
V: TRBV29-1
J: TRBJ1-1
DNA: TGCAGCGTTTTCAGACAGGGTTTGAACACTGAAGCTTTCTTT
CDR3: CSVFRQGLNTEAFF

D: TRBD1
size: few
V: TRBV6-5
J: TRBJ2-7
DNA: TGTGCCAGCAGCCCTACAGGGGCTGACGAGCAGTACTTC
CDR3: CASSPTGADEQYF

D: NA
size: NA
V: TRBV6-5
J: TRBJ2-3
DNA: TGTGCCAGCAGTTACGGGAGGGGGAGGACAGATACGCAGTATTTT
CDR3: CASSYGRGRTDTQYF

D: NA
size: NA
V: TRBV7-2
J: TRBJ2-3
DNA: TGTGCCAGCAGCTGGAACGGGGATACGCAGTATTTT
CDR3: CASSWNGDTQYF

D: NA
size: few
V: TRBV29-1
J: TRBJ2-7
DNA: TGCAGCGCGAGGGGAGGCTCCTACGAGCAGTACTTC
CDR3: CSARGGSYEQYF

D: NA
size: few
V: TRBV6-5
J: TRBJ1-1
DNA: TGTGCCAGCAGTCCTACGGTCGTGGGGTCACGAGGAGCTTTCTTT
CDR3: CASSPTVVGSRGAFF

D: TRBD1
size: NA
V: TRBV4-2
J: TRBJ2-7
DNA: TGTGCCAGCTCACAGGGGGCGGTCTCCTACGAGCAGTACTTC
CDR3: CASSQGAVSYEQYF

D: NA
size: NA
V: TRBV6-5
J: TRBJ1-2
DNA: TGTGCCAGCAGTTACCCCGACAATTACTACACCTTC
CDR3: CASSYPDNYYTF

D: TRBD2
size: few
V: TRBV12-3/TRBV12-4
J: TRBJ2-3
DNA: TGTGCCAGCAGTGGGACTAGCGGATACACAGATACGCAGTATTTT
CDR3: CASSGTSGYTDTQYF

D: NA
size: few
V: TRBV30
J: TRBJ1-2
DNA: TGTGCCTGGAGTGTACAGCCAGGCTACACCTTC
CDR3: CAWSVQPGYTF

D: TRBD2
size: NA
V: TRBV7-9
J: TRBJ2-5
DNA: TGTGCCAGCAGCTTCTTGCTTAGCGGGGGGCAAGAGACCAAGTACTTC
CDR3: CASSFLLSGGQETKYF

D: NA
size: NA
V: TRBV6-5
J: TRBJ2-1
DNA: TGTGCCAGCTCCACCAGTACGGGAAGCTCCTACAATGAGCAGTTCTTC
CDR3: CASSTSTGSSYNEQFF

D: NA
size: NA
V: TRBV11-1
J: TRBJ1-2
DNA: TGTGCCAGCAGGTCGTGGGCCCCGGATGGCTACACCTTC
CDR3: CASRSWAPDGYTF

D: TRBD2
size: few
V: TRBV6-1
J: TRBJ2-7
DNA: TGTGCCAGCAGTGCCACGGCGGGGGGCTCCTACGAGCAGTACTTC
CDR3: CASSATAGGSYEQYF

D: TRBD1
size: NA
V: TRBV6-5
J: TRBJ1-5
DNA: TGTGCCAGCAGTTACGGTTATCCCGGGACAGGCAGCAATAAGCCCCAGCATTTT
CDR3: CASSYGYPGTGSNKPQHF

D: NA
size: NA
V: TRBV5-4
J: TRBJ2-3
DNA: TGTGCCAGCAGCGTTCAGGGAAGTGCGAATACGCAGTATTTT
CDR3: CASSVQGSANTQYF

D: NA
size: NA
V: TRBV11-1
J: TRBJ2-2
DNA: TGTGCCAGCAGCCTGCAGTACACCGGGGAGCTGTTTTTT
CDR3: CASSLQYTGELFF

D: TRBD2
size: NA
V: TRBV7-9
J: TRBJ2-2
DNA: TGTGCCAGCAGCTCTGTAGCGGGAGCCACCGGGGAGCTGTTTTTT
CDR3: CASSSVAGATGELFF

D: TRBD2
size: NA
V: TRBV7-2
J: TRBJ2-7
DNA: TGTGCCAGCAGCTCCCCCGGGACTAGCGGGAGAAAGCAGTACTTC
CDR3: CASSSPGTSGRKQYF

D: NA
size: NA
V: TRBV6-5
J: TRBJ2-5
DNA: TGTGCCAGCAGAAGGGACGGCGTCAAGACCCAGTACTTC
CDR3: CASRRDGVKTQYF

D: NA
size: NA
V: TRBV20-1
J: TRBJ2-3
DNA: TGCAGGCCAGGGGCAGATACGCAGTATTTT
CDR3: CRPGADTQYF

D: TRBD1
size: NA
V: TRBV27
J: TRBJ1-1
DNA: TGTGCCAGCAGCCGACAGGGGGCGACCCCCACTGAAGCTTTCTTT
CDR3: CASSRQGATPTEAFF

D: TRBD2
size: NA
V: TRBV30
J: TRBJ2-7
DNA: TGTGCCTGGAGTCCCTTTAGCGGGATTAGGAATGGCGAGCAGTACTTC
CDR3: CAWSPFSGIRNGEQYF

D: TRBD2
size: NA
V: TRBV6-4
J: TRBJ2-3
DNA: TGTGCCAGCACCCGGGCTCTAGCGGGAGTTACAGATACGCAGTATTTT
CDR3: CASTRALAGVTDTQYF

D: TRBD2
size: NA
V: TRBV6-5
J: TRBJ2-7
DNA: TGTGCCAGCAGTGGGGGGGGACGGGGTGCCTACGAGCAGTACTTC
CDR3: CASSGGGRGAYEQYF

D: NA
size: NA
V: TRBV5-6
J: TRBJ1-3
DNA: TGTGCCAGCAGCCCCGGGATCTCTGGAAACACCATATATTTT
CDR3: CASSPGISGNTIYF

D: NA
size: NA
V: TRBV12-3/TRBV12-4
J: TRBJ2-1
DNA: TGTGCCAGCAGTTTCGGAGGGAGCTACTACAATGAGCAGTTCTTC
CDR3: CASSFGGSYYNEQFF

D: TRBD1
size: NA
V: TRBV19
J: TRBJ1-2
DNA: TGTGCCAGTAAAGGGACAGGGGGCTTTGGCTATGGCTACACCTTC
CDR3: CASKGTGGFGYGYTF

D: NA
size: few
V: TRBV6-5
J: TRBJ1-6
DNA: TGTGCCAGCAGTCCCGACAGGCGGGATTCACCCCTCCACTTT
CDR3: CASSPDRRDSPLHF